Listed below are T cell receptor beta chains from one sample, sequenced in a study of cytomegalovirus exposure and HLA in healthy donors. The data were produced by immunoSEQ multiplex PCR, yet TCRdb's version contains in-frame clones alone and is incomplete. The data show more than 100,000 clones, around 74% seen once. Input material: PBMCs. These receptor sequences come from a man in his sixties in good health and CMV-seropositive. The conserved cysteine and the conserved F or W are not part of the CDR3 here. Fields, in order: J gene, V gene, CDR3 protein.

j_call: TRBJ2-2
v_call: TRBV5-4
cdr3_aa: ASSPRTGGTGELF

j_call: TRBJ1-4
v_call: TRBV5-1
cdr3_aa: ASSLGQGAGNEKLF

j_call: TRBJ1-2
v_call: TRBV10-3
cdr3_aa: AISPPGGPIYGYT

j_call: TRBJ2-7
v_call: TRBV28
cdr3_aa: ASRITRGYEQY

j_call: TRBJ1-3
v_call: TRBV5-4
cdr3_aa: ASSGMAGNTIY

j_call: TRBJ2-3
v_call: TRBV28
cdr3_aa: ASSLMSQGANTDTQY

j_call: TRBJ1-1
v_call: TRBV7-2
cdr3_aa: ASSLAGLLNTEAF

j_call: TRBJ2-2
v_call: TRBV7-6
cdr3_aa: ASSLRQGHGELF

j_call: TRBJ1-2
v_call: TRBV9
cdr3_aa: ASSTTGLNYGYT

j_call: TRBJ1-1
v_call: TRBV7-3
cdr3_aa: ASSSYMNTEAF

j_call: TRBJ1-3
v_call: TRBV2
cdr3_aa: ASSVQISGNTIY

j_call: TRBJ1-5
v_call: TRBV7-9
cdr3_aa: ASSPGQGSHGQPQH

j_call: TRBJ2-3
v_call: TRBV2
cdr3_aa: ASSEPSTSSTAGTQY

j_call: TRBJ1-5
v_call: TRBV19
cdr3_aa: ASTALQGSDSNQPQH

j_call: TRBJ2-3
v_call: TRBV5-4
cdr3_aa: ASSLRGGGADTQY

j_call: TRBJ1-5
v_call: TRBV4-1
cdr3_aa: ASSQETGVAGNQPQH

j_call: TRBJ2-3
v_call: TRBV19
cdr3_aa: ASSIDLAGGPDTQY

j_call: TRBJ1-5
v_call: TRBV6-5
cdr3_aa: ASSYSSKGNQPQH

j_call: TRBJ2-1
v_call: TRBV11-2
cdr3_aa: ASSLTRNEQF

j_call: TRBJ2-2
v_call: TRBV16
cdr3_aa: ASSHSGGLFNDGELF